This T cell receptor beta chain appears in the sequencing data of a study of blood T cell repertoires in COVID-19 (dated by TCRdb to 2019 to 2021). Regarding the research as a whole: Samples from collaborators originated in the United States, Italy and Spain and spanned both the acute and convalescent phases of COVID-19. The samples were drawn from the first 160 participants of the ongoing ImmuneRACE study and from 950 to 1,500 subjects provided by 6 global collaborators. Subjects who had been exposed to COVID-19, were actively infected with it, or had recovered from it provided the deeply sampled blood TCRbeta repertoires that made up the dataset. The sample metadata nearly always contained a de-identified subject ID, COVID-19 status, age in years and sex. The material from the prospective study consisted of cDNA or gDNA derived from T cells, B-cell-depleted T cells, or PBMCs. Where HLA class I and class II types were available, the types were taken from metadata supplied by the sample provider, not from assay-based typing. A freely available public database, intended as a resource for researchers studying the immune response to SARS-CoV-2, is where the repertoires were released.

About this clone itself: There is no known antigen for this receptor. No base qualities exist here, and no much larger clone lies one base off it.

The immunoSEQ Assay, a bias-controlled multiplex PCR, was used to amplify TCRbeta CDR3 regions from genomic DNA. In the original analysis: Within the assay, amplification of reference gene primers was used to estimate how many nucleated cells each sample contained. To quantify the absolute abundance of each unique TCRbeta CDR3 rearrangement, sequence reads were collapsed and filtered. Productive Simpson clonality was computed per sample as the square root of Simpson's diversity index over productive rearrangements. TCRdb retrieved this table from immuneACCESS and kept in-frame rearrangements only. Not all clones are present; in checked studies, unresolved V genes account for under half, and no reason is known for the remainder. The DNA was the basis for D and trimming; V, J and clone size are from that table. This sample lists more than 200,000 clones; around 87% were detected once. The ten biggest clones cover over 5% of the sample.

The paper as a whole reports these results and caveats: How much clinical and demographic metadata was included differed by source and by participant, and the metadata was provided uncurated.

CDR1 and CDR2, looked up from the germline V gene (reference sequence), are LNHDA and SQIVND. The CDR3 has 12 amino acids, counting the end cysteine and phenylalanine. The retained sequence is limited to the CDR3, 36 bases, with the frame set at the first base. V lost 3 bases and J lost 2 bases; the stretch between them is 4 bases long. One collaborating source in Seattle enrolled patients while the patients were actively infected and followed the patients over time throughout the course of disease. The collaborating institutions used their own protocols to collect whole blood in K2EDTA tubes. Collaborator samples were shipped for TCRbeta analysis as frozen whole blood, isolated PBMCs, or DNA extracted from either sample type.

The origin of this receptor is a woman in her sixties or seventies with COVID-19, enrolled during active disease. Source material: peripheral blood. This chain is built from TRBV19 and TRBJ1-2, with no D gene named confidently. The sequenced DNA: TGTGCCAGTAGTATTCAGAACTATGGCTACACCTTC. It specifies CASSIQNYGYTF.